Described below is a single TCR beta chain sequence and its context. Which antigen it targets is not known. It has no much larger one-base neighbor in the sample; base qualities were not kept. The CDR3, from cysteine to phenylalanine, totals 13 residues. Solely the CDR3 DNA is kept, with 39 bases framed from the first base. Taken from the germline V gene, the CDR1 and CDR2 loops are MNHEY and SVGAGI. V and J lose 5 bases and 13 bases, and a span of 20 bases separates them. The data originate from a study of shared clonotypes between healthy human individuals (dated by TCRdb to about 2020). For the study in its entirety: Three men and a couple of women, aged 18 to 49 years, made up the cohort. For each donor, CD4 naive and CD4 memory were each given three plates, CD8 naive was given two plates, and CD8 memory was given one plate. The study deeply sequenced blood TCR repertoires of five healthy adults to estimate repertoire size and the extent of clonotype sharing between individuals. Different laboratories and diverse techniques were used to prepare libraries and sequence TCR repertoires, to increase sequencing depth and limit assay-specific biases. Leukapheresis yielded between about 0.85 and 10 billion PBMCs per donor.

Donors were healthy HIV-negative adults with no recently reported acute infections or vaccinations. All donors were Caucasian adults living in Nashville, Tennessee, USA. CD4+ T cells were enriched through magnetic negative selection, after which naive cells were positively selected on CD45RA and the remaining negative fraction served as the memory subset. Blood was collected by leukapheresis, and PBMCs were isolated by Ficoll-Histopaque density gradient centrifugation and then cryopreserved in liquid nitrogen vapor phase. Analytical flow cytometry was used to check the purity and quantity of every magnetically sorted T cell population. From each sorted fraction, genomic DNA was isolated and quantified by UV absorbance on a Nanodrop 2000c. TCR CDR3 regions were amplified from genomic DNA by multiplex PCR using the deep immunoSEQ assay. For each cell subset, the extracted genomic DNA was distributed evenly across all wells of several immunoSEQ 96-well plates, and each plate served as one replicate. For sorted subsets, each replicate PCR was loaded with around 220 ng genomic DNA, equivalent to 30,000 or so T cell genomes. Purified libraries were quantified with a Qubit 3.0 fluorometer, sized on a Bioanalyzer 2100, and re-quantified with the KAPA Library Quantification kit. Each immunoSEQ 96-well plate was sequenced on its own single-read 150-cycle Illumina NextSeq 550 flow cell. The original methods were these. Because the immunoSEQ output held only junctional sequences and lacked quality scores, the filtering could not match the filtering applied to full-length reads. To assign V/J genes and CDR3, sequences were annotated using PyIR, a Python wrapper for IgBLAST v1.9, with IMGT germline references. Reads were filtered out if the reads had weak V/J assignments (E-value above 1e-6), no CDR3, stop codons, out-of-frame junctions, or ambiguous translated residues. V3J clonotypes were defined by identical inferred V gene, J gene, and CDR3 amino acid sequence. The percentage overlap between two repertoires was calculated by dividing the number of shared unique clonotypes by the size of the smaller repertoire. Repertoire richness was assessed with RTK rarefaction, the Chao1 estimator, and Recon v2.1 estimates of unobserved clonotypes. For all TCRbeta clonotypes obtained by the gDNA method from several donors, generation probabilities were computed with OLGA. Held by TCRdb, this immuneACCESS table contains in-frame sequences only and omits some clones. Under half of the omission traces to an unresolved V gene where checked; the cause of the rest is unknown. D and trimming come from the DNA, and the V and J calls and clone size come from that table. The sample table records millions of clones; about 95% of these occur just once. About 0.13% of the sample is in the top ten clones.

What the study reported, not specific to this receptor: Because the study included only a small number of donors, the genetic and exposure-history diversity represented was limited. Roughly 5.2% of naive CD4, 3.5% of naive CD8, approximately 2% of memory CD4, and more than 0.35% of memory CD8 clonotypes were shared across several donors. Pairwise subsampling indicated that sequencing depth was expected to affect the degree of clonotype sharing among donors. Incomplete sequencing was indicated by rarefaction of sorted-subset datasets, despite the large sequencing depth. Naive subsets generally had larger estimated clonotype richness than memory subsets did. Sampling was restricted to blood, and TCR repertoires in tissue are likely to differ from TCR repertoires in blood. Compared with non-shared clonotypes, clonotypes shared by all four sorted-subset donors had higher generation probabilities.

The sequence derives from a young man in good health. The chain joins TRBV6-5 to TRBJ1-2, with the identity of the D gene unclear. Sequencing was done on a sample of naive CD4+ T cells sorted from blood. What the cell subset or site label conveys for this sample: CD45RA+ positively selected. In nucleotide form, the sequence is TGTGCCAGCAGTCGGTCAGAGACCCCGCCTCTCACCTTC. The resulting protein is CASSRSETPPLTF.